This T cell receptor (beta chain) emerged from a study of identical twins. The germline V and J ends were trimmed by 4 bases and 7 bases, with 20 bases remaining between them. The germline V gene encodes CDR1 MDHEN and CDR2 SYDVKM. The CDR3 contains 16 residues. MiXCR was run by TCRdb on the 5' RACE reads, yielding one entry per CDR3 protein. The data show around 370,000 distinct CDR3 sequences, roughly 9% seen once. The chain carries TRBV28 and TRBJ2-1; no clear D gene. The specimen sequenced was naive T cells sorted from blood. This TCR came from a woman aged 50 to 65 in good health. CDR3 sequence reads: CASSSFNSIPTNEQFF. CDR3 sequence (DNA): TGTGCCAGCAGTTCCTTCAATAGTATACCGACTAATGAGCAGTTCTTC. Looking up the rest from reference TRBV28 and TRBJ2-1 gives the full variable domain: DVKVTQSSRYLVKRTGEKVFLECVQDMDHENMFWYRQDPGLGLRLIYFSYDVKMKEKGDIPEGYSVSREKKERFSLILESASTNQTSMYLCASSSFNSIPTNEQFFGPGTRLTVL.